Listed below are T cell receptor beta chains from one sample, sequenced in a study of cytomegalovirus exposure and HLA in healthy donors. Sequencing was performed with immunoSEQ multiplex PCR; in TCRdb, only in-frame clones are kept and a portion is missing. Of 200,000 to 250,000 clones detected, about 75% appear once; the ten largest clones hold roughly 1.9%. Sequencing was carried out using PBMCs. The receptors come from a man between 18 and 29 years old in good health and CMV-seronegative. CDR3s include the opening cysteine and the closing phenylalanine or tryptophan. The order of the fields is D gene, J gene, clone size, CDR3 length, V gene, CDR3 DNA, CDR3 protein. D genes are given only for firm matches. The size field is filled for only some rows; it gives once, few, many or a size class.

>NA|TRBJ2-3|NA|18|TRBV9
TGTGCCAGCAGCGTCGGTCCCACGACAGGACTTAGCACAGATACGCAGTATTTT
CASSVGPTTGLSTDTQYF
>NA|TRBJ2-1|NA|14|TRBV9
TGTGCCAGCAGCGGAGACACACAGGGTTATGAGCAGTTCTTC
CASSGDTQGYEQFF
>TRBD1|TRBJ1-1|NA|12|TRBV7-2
TGTGCCAGCAGCTTATCGACAGGGATAGCTTTCTTT
CASSLSTGIAFF
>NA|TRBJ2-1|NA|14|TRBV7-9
TGTGCCAGCAGCTTAGTTGTCTACCCCAATGAGCAGTTCTTC
CASSLVVYPNEQFF
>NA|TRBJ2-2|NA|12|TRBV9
TGTGCCAGCAGCCTTAACACCGGGGAGCTGTTTTTT
CASSLNTGELFF
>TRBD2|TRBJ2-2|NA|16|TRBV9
TGTGCCAGCAGCGTAGGTAATAGCGGGAGCCCCGGGGAGCTGTTTTTT
CASSVGNSGSPGELFF
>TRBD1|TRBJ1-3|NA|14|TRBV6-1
TGTGCCAGCAGTGGAGGGACAGGAGGAAACACCATATATTTT
CASSGGTGGNTIYF
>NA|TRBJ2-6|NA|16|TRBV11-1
TGTGCCAGCGGTCCCGATCGGGACTCTGGGGCCAACGTCCTGACTTTC
CASGPDRDSGANVLTF
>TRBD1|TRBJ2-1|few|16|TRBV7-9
TGTGCCAGCAGCCCGAGGACAGGGAGCTCCTACAATGAGCAGTTCTTC
CASSPRTGSSYNEQFF
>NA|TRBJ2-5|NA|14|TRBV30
TGTGCCTGGAATAATGGCGGGTTTGAAGAGACCCAGTACTTC
CAWNNGGFEETQYF
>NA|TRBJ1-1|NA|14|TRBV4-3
TGCGCCAGCAGCCAGGAGCGTTGGGGAGCTGAAGCTTTCTTT
CASSQERWGAEAFF
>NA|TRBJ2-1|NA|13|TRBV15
TGTGCCACCAGCGGCGGGAATTACAATGAGCAGTTCTTC
CATSGGNYNEQFF
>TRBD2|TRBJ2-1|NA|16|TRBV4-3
TGCGCCAGCAGTTTAGGGGGGACTAGCGCCTACAATGAGCAGTTCTTC
CASSLGGTSAYNEQFF
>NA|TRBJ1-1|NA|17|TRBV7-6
TGTGCCAGCAGCCTCCTAACAGGGCTAGTTACGAACACTGAAGCTTTCTTT
CASSLLTGLVTNTEAFF
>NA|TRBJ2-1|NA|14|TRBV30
TGTGCCTGGTGCGGGACTCACGCAAACAATGAGCAGTTCTTC
CAWCGTHANNEQFF
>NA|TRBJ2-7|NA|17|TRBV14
TGTGCCAGCAGCCAAGATCAGGAGGGACAGCCAACGTACGAGCAGTACTTC
CASSQDQEGQPTYEQYF
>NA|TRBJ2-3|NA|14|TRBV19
TGTGCCAGTTGCATACTGGGGCGGCCAGATACGCAGTATTTT
CASCILGRPDTQYF
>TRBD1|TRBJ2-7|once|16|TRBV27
TGTGCCAGCAGTTTATCGCAGACAGGGGCGTTCTACGAGCAGTACTTC
CASSLSQTGAFYEQYF
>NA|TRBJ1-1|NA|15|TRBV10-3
TGTGCCATCAGTGAAGTCCAGGGGATGAACACTGAAGCTTTCTTT
CAISEVQGMNTEAFF
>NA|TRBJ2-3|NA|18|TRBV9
TGTGCCAGCAGCGTAGAGGGTGGGGCGGGACCTAGCACAGATACGCAGTATTTT
CASSVEGGAGPSTDTQYF
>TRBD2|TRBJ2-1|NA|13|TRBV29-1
TGCAGCGTTGAAAGACTAGCGGGAAATGAGCAGTTCTTC
CSVERLAGNEQFF
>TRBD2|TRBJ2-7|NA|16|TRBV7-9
TGTGCCAGCAGCTTAGTTGAGCGGGAGGGCCCCCACGAGCAGTACTTC
CASSLVEREGPHEQYF
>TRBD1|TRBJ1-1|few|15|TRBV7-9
TGTGCCAGCAGCTTTTCAGGGGACAGTTCTCTTGAAGCTTTCTTT
CASSFSGDSSLEAFF
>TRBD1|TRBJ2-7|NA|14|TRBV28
TGTGCCAGCAGCCTTACAGGGGGCTCCTACGAGCAGTACTTC
CASSLTGGSYEQYF
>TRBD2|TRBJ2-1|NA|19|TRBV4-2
TGTGCCAGCAGCCAACCTTGGACTAGCGGGAGTGAAAGATACAATGAGCAGTTCTTC
CASSQPWTSGSERYNEQFF
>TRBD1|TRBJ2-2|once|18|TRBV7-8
TGTGCCAGCAGCCCCTCGGCCCGACAGGGGTCGGACACCGGGGAGCTGTTTTTT
CASSPSARQGSDTGELFF
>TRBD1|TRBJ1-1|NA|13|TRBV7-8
TGTGCCAGCAGCACCCAGGGGGATACTGAAGCTTTCTTT
CASSTQGDTEAFF
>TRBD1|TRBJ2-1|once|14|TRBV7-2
TGTGCCAGCAGCTCGGGGACAGGGGACAATGAGCAGTTCTTC
CASSSGTGDNEQFF
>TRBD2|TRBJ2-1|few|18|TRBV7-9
TGTGCCAGCAGCTTAGGGGACCGACTAGCGGGGGGATACAATGAGCAGTTCTTC
CASSLGDRLAGGYNEQFF
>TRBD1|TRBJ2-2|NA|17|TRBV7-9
TGTGCCAGCAGCCCCGCAGACAGGGGACCGAACACCGGGGAGCTGTTTTTT
CASSPADRGPNTGELFF
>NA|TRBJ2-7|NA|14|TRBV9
TGTGCCAGCAGCGTAGGCAGTGCTTCCTGGGAGCAGTACTTC
CASSVGSASWEQYF
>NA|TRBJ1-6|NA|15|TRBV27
TGTGCCAGCAGTTTAAGTACGGCGACAAATTCACCCCTCCACTTT
CASSLSTATNSPLHF
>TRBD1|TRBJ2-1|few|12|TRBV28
TGTGCCAGCAGTTTCCCAGGGGGTGAGCAGTTCTTC
CASSFPGGEQFF
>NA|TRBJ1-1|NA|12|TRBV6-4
TGTGCCAGCGGTTGTGGATGGCGGCAAGCTTTCTTT
CASGCGWRQAFF
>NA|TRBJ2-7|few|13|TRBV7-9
TGTGCCAGCAGCTTAGCCAGCGGAGGCGAGCAGTACTTC
CASSLASGGEQYF
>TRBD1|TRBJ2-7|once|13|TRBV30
TGTGCCTGGACTCCGGGACAGTCCTACGAGCAGTACTTC
CAWTPGQSYEQYF
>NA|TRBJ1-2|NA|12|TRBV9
TGTGCCAGCAGCGTAGCTAACGGTGGCTACACCTTC
CASSVANGGYTF